The 32 T cell receptor beta chains listed next were all sequenced from one sample in a study of OX40 agonist ivuxolimab in advanced cancers. Sequencing used immunoSEQ multiplex PCR; TCRdb keeps in-frame clones, though not all of them. This sample has about 40,000 clones; about 91% occur once, and the top ten carry around 25%. The sequencing here drew on CD4+ or CD8+ T cells sorted from blood, taken in a trial of the OX40 agonist ivuxolimab. The receptors here all came from an adult with an advanced solid tumor such as melanoma, head and neck, liver or kidney cancer.

This clone appeared a single time. The chain couples TRBV6-6 to TRBJ2-3, with D perhaps TRBD2 (6 bases). CDR1 MNHNY and CDR2 SVGAGI come from the germline V gene (reference sequence). The CDR3 runs 16 residues. Trimming left V 0 bases short and J 1 base short, with 11 bases between. CDR3 region: CASSYSISSGTDTQYF. CDR3 coding DNA: TGTGCCAGCAGTTACTCGATCTCTAGCGGCACAGATACGCAGTATTTT.

The genes are TRBV6-5 and TRBJ1-3; D not certain. Germline CDR1 reads MNHEY; CDR2 reads SVGAGI. The CDR3 spans 14 residues. V lost 8 bases, J lost 2 bases, and 13 bases lay in between. CDR3 nucleotide sequence: TGTGCCAGCTTCCCCAGAAGCCCTGGAAACACCATATATTTT. Translating it yields CASFPRSPGNTIYF.

This clone is deemed medium-sized. V and J are TRBV7-6 and TRBJ2-1; D might be TRBD2 (5 bases). Per the germline V gene, CDR1 is SGHVS and CDR2 is FNYEAQ. The ends were cut back, 2 bases at V and 7 bases at J, with 12 bases in the middle. The CDR3 covers 14 residues. The CDR3 is CASSLRASGNEQFF. The CDR3 DNA sequence: TGTGCCAGCAGCTTACGAGCGTCGGGGAATGAGCAGTTCTTC.

The J gene is TRBJ1-1, the V gene TRBV14; 7 nucleotides line up with TRBD1. Looked up from germline, CDR1 is SGHDN and CDR2 is FVKESK. This CDR3 has 17 amino acids. V was clipped by 3 bases and J by 3 bases; unmatched bases: 13. The CDR3 DNA sequence: TGTGCCAGCAGCCATCCGGAACACAGGGGCCGGGACACTGAAGCTTTCTTT. As protein: CASSHPEHRGRDTEAFF.

V gene TRBV6-4 combines with J gene TRBJ1-1; D gene uncertain. Germline assignment: CDR1 MRHNA and CDR2 SNTAGT. The germline V and J ends were trimmed by 0 bases and 1 base, with 6 bases remaining between them. The CDR3 has 14 residues. The CDR3 DNA follows: TGTGCCAGCAGTGACTCTGACAAGAACACTGAAGCTTTCTTT. Translation gives CASSDSDKNTEAFF.

The chain joins TRBV4-1 to TRBJ2-1, with D unclear. The CDR3 runs 12 residues. V was pared by 3 bases and J by 9 bases, with 9 bases between. Germline CDR1 and CDR2: MGHRA and YSYEKL. CDR3 sequence reads: CASSHPFGEQFF. DNA for the CDR3: TGCGCCAGCAGCCACCCTTTCGGTGAGCAGTTCTTC.

The chain recombines TRBV27 with TRBJ2-7; TRBD2 agrees at 11 bases. The trim removed 7 bases at V and 6 bases at J, leaving 8 bases unmatched. The V gene's germline CDR1 is MNHEY and CDR2 SMNVEV (reference sequence). There are 14 residues in the CDR3. DNA of the CDR3: TGTGCCAGCACCTTACTAGCGGGAGAGGGCGAGCAGTACTTC. It is translated as CASTLLAGEGEQYF.

This rearrangement joins TRBV7-2 to TRBJ1-2, with no clear D. CDR1 SGHTA and CDR2 FQGNSA come from the germline V gene. The germline V and J ends were trimmed by 2 bases and 10 bases, with 11 bases remaining between them. This CDR3 region has 12 residues. The DNA of the CDR3 is TGTGCCAGCAGCTTAAACTCGGGTCCCTACACCTTC. The encoded protein is CASSLNSGPYTF. Together with reference TRBV7-2 and TRBJ1-2, the CDR3 gives the full variable domain: GAGVSQSPSNKVTEKGKDVELRCDPISGHTALYWYRQSLGQGLEFLIYFQGNSAPDKSGLPSDRFSAERTGGSVSTLTIQRTQQEDSAVYLCASSLNSGPYTFGSGTRLTVV.

V usage is TRBV28 and J usage is TRBJ2-1; 14 positions agree with TRBD2. Germline V gene data show CDR1 as MDHEN and CDR2 as SYDVKM. Trimming cost V 10 bases and J 6 bases; bases outside gene matches: 8. The CDR3 is 15 amino acids. CDR3 region: CATTPGTSGSNEQFF. Here the CDR3 DNA reads TGTGCCACCACCCCCGGGACTAGCGGGAGCAATGAGCAGTTCTTC. The full variable domain, its missing parts supplied by reference TRBV28 and TRBJ2-1, is DVKVTQSSRYLVKRTGEKVFLECVQDMDHENMFWYRQDPGLGLRLIYFSYDVKMKEKGDIPEGYSVSREKKERFSLILESASTNQTSMYLCATTPGTSGSNEQFFGPGTRLTVL.

V usage is TRBV4-1 and J usage is TRBJ2-1, with a tentative D call TRBD2 (5 bases). Germline V gives CDR1 MGHRA, CDR2 YSYEKL. V was shortened by 2 bases and J by 6 bases, with 17 bases between the two germline ends. This CDR3 is 16 amino acids long. The CDR3 is CASSQTVGSYGNEQFF. DNA of the CDR3: TGCGCCAGCAGCCAAACCGTAGGGAGTTACGGCAATGAGCAGTTCTTC.

The gene calls are TRBV18 and TRBJ1-2; no clear D gene. Trimming took off 3 bases at V and 3 bases at J, with 11 bases between the two ends. This CDR3 is built from 14 residues. Germline lookup yields CDR1 KGHSH and CDR2 LQKENI. CDR3 loop: CASSPPDNDYGYTF. In nucleotides, the CDR3 is TGTGCCAGCTCACCGCCGGATAACGACTATGGCTACACCTTC.

This sequence joins TRBV6-5 and TRBJ1-1; maybe TRBD1 (6 bases). V was shortened by 0 bases and J by 2 bases, with 10 bases between the two germline ends. This CDR3 has 15 residues. CDR1 and CDR2 from the germline V gene are MNHEY and SVGAGI. CDR3 DNA sequence: TGTGCCAGCAGTTACTCCCAGGGGACCAACACTGAAGCTTTCTTT. This sequence encodes CASSYSQGTNTEAFF.

This clone was recorded a few times. The CDR3 sequence is CASSLYRTPWLQETQYF. The CDR3 DNA reads TGCGCCAGCAGCTTGTACAGGACTCCGTGGCTCCAAGAGACCCAGTACTTC. V gene TRBV5-1 combines with J gene TRBJ2-5; D is perhaps TRBD1 or TRBD2 (5 bases each). CDR3 size: 17 residues. Trimming removed 1 base at V and 1 base at J, with 17 bases between. In germline, CDR1 is SGHRS, CDR2 YFSETQ.

The chain joins TRBV4-1 to TRBJ2-4; 8 bases line up with TRBD2. V shed 4 bases, J shed 7 bases, and the junction held 18 bases outside the gene matches. The CDR3 contains 18 residues. The germline CDR1 and CDR2 sequences are MGHRA and YSYEKL. Here the CDR3 DNA reads TGCGCCAGCAGCCTGAGACCAGGCCTAGCGGGCCCAGGGAACATTCAGTACTTC. Translated: CASSLRPGLAGPGNIQYF.

This rearrangement joins TRBV4-2 to TRBJ2-7; weak D call: TRBD1 (6 bases). The CDR3 totals 15 residues. Looked up from germline, CDR1 is LGHNA and CDR2 is YNFKEQ. V lost 0 bases and J lost 0, with 9 bases in between. Written as DNA, the CDR3 is TGTGCCAGCAGCCAAGACAGGGGAAGCTCCTACGAGCAGTACTTC. Translation: CASSQDRGSSYEQYF.

Comments on this clone: A much larger clone differs from this one at a single base, so this may be a read error. This chain uses TRBV27 with TRBJ2-5; D is ambiguous. This CDR3 has 13 residues. CDR1 is MNHEY and CDR2 is SMNVEV in the germline V gene (reference sequence). V lost 1 base and J 4 bases, leaving 7 bases between the germline ends. Here the CDR3 reads CASSLLVGETQYF. The CDR3 DNA sequence: TGTGCCAGCAGTTTATTGGTGGGAGAGACCCAGTACTTC.

This chain joins TRBV11-2 and TRBJ2-7; D gene unclear. Germline V gene lookup returns CDR1 SGHAT and CDR2 FQNNGV. The length of the CDR3 is 15 residues. V lost 0 bases and J lost 0, with 9 bases in between. The CDR3 spells CASSLEPGRSYEQYF. The CDR3 DNA follows: TGTGCCAGCAGCTTAGAACCCGGGCGCTCCTACGAGCAGTACTTC.

The J gene is TRBJ2-7, the V gene TRBV28, with TRBD1 as a possible D gene (5 bases). Germline loops: CDR1 MDHEN, CDR2 SYDVKM. Trimming took 6 bases from V and 0 from J, leaving 15 bases between them. CDR3 size: 15 residues. The CDR3 coding sequence is TGTGCCAGCAGCCCAGGGTCCCTTGCCTCCTACGAGCAGTACTTC. It translates to CASSPGSLASYEQYF.

This clone was seen only a few times. This chain uses TRBV9 with TRBJ1-4, with 8 nucleotides matching TRBD1. J was trimmed by 8 bases and V by 4 bases; bases with no gene match: 4. CDR1 SGDLS and CDR2 YYNGEE come from the germline V gene. The CDR3 extends over 13 amino acids. The CDR3 sequence: CASSPWTGEKLFF. CDR3 bases: TGTGCCAGCAGCCCTTGGACAGGGGAAAAACTGTTTTTT.

The chain links TRBV28 to TRBJ1-3; weak D call: TRBD1 (6 bases). Per germline, CDR1 MDHEN and CDR2 SYDVKM. The CDR3 runs 13 residues. V was trimmed by 6 bases and J by 4 bases, leaving 10 bases between them. The CDR3: CASRIDRGNTIYF. CDR3 DNA sequence: TGTGCCAGCAGAATAGACAGGGGAAACACCATATATTTT.

V is TRBV4-1 and J is TRBJ2-5; D remains unclear. Between the trimmed V and J ends, which lost 0 bases and 2 bases, there was a span of 13 bases. The CDR3 runs to 16 residues. The germline CDR1 and CDR2 sequences are MGHRA and YSYEKL. The CDR3 DNA reads TGCGCCAGCAGCCAAGATAAAAGGGCGCGGCAAGAGACCCAGTACTTC. It yields the protein CASSQDKRARQETQYF.

The chain employs TRBV14 and TRBJ1-1, with D unclear. Per the germline V gene, CDR1 is SGHDN and CDR2 is FVKESK. V lost 7 bases and J lost 2, with 14 bases in between. The CDR3 length is 14 residues. The chain's CDR3 is CASTKDGYNTEAFF. CDR3 DNA: TGTGCCAGCACCAAAGACGGGTACAACACTGAAGCTTTCTTT.

The rearrangement joins TRBV30 to TRBJ2-3; D may be TRBD1 or TRBD2 (5 bases each). This CDR3 has 13 amino acids. Germline CDR1 GTSNPN, CDR2 SVGIG (reference sequence). Trimming cost V 2 bases and J 4 bases, with 10 bases left between them. The DNA of the CDR3 is TGTGCCTGGAGTTCAGGGACGGCAGATACGCAGTATTTT. This encodes CAWSSGTADTQYF. Based on the CDR3 plus reference TRBV30 and TRBJ2-3, the full variable domain is SQTIHQWPATLVQPVGSPLSLECTVEGTSNPNLYWYRQAAGRGLQLLFYSVGIGQISSEVPQNLSASRPQDRQFILSSKKLLLSDSGFYLCAWSSGTADTQYFGPGTRLTVL.

The chain couples TRBV7-9 to TRBJ1-1; 12 bases are a match to TRBD1. CDR3 size: 17 residues. The V gene end was trimmed by 5 bases and the J gene end by 3 bases; junction bases not matched to a gene: 10. Per germline, CDR1 SEHNR and CDR2 FQNEAQ (reference sequence). The CDR3 region is CASSPPGQGASHTEAFF. DNA for the CDR3: TGTGCCAGCAGCCCTCCGGGACAGGGGGCGTCTCACACTGAAGCTTTCTTT.

The V and J genes are TRBV19 and TRBJ2-5, with D possibly TRBD2 on 6 matching bases. The CDR3 length is 11 residues. Germline values: CDR1 LNHDA, CDR2 SQIVND (reference sequence). The CDR3 DNA follows: TGTGAAAGTCAGGCGCGGGGGACCCAGTACTTC. This translates into CESQARGTQYF.

V and J are TRBV27 and TRBJ2-1; unclear D gene. The CDR3 loop spans 14 amino acids. V was shortened by 4 bases and J by 5 bases, with 12 bases between the two germline ends. Germline V gene data show CDR1 as MNHEY and CDR2 as SMNVEV (reference sequence). The CDR3 bases are TGTGCCAGCAGTTGGGGTTCCGGAGACAATGAGCAGTTCTTC. Its translation is CASSWGSGDNEQFF.

The gene calls are TRBV6-4 and TRBJ2-3; TRBD1 agrees at 10 bases. Germline loops: CDR1 MRHNA, CDR2 SNTAGT. The CDR3 runs to 16 residues. V dropped 0 bases and J dropped 4; count of bases not matched to a gene: 4. The CDR3, as DNA: TGTGCCAGCAGTGACTCGACAGGGGGCCCCTCAGATACGCAGTATTTT. Translation: CASSDSTGGPSDTQYF.

With respect to this clone: Other DNA sequences of this sample code for an identical CDR3. V usage is TRBV6-5 and J usage is TRBJ2-1, with D maybe TRBD1 (6 bases). The CDR3 covers 11 residues. Trimming shortened V by 6 bases and J by 8 bases, and 8 bases separated the two germline ends. CDR1 and CDR2 (germline): MNHEY, SVGAGI. CDR3 in DNA: TGTGCCAGCAGCCCAGGGGATGAGCAGTTCTTC. Translated, it gives CASSPGDEQFF.

The gene calls are TRBV11-2 and TRBJ1-1; maybe TRBD1 (5 bases). This CDR3 is built from 15 residues. CDR1 and CDR2 (germline): SGHAT, FQNNGV. V was trimmed by 5 bases and J by 5 bases, leaving 18 bases between them. In DNA, the CDR3 is TGTGCCAGCAGCCGACTCCGGGGTAAGGGGACTGAAGCTTTCTTT. Residues: CASSRLRGKGTEAFF.

The rearrangement links TRBV6-1 to TRBJ2-1; 11 bases fit TRBD1. The V segment lost 3 bases and the J segment 8 bases; nucleotides outside the gene matches: 9. Germline lookup yields CDR1 MNHNS and CDR2 SASEGT. The CDR3 length is 16 residues. CDR3 region: CASSDDWDRGIDEQFF. The DNA for the CDR3 is TGTGCCAGCAGTGACGACTGGGACAGGGGGATAGATGAGCAGTTCTTC.

This clone was found a few times. The V call is TRBV7-7, the J call TRBJ1-5, with D possibly being TRBD1 (6 bases). Germline CDR1 is SSHAT and CDR2 is FNYEAQ (reference sequence). The CDR3 sequence is 16 residues long. Written as DNA, the CDR3 is TGTGCTAGCGGGACATGCAGGACGCCAATCAATCAGCCCCAGCATTTT. This codes for CASGTCRTPINQPQHF. Combining the CDR3 with reference TRBV7-7 and TRBJ1-5 gives the whole variable domain GAGVSQSPRYKVTKRGQDVTLRCDPISSHATLYWYQQALGQGPEFLTYFNYEAQPDKSGLPSDRFSAERPEGSISTLTIQRTEQRDSAMYRCASGTCRTPINQPQHFGDGTRLSIL.

The chain is built from TRBV11-2 and TRBJ2-1; D remains unclear. From germline, CDR1 is SGHAT and CDR2 FQNNGV. The V gene lost 4 bases and the J gene lost 6 bases, with 22 bases spanning the gap. The CDR3 loop spans 17 amino acids. This CDR3 is CASSSRGDGSSGNEQFF. CDR3 in DNA: TGTGCCAGCAGCTCCCGAGGCGATGGATCATCTGGCAATGAGCAGTTCTTC.